Shown below are 25 T cell receptor beta chains from a single sample sequenced in a study of T cells after yellow fever vaccination. From the 5' RACE reads, TCRdb called clonotypes with MiXCR, one entry per CDR3 protein. Among 150,000 to 200,000 distinct CDR3 sequences listed, 5.5% to 7.5% were seen once. Sequenced material: CD4+ T cells sorted from PBMCs, taken roughly 5 days after the first yellow fever vaccination. Every receptor here comes from a man between 18 and 35 years old who received the YFV17D yellow fever vaccine.

In this sample, this clonotype turned up many times. The chain carries TRBV7-3 and TRBJ2-1; no clear D gene. This CDR3 has 15 amino acids. The ends were cut back, 5 bases at V and 4 bases at J, with 15 bases in the middle. The germline V gene encodes CDR1 SGHTA and CDR2 FQGTGA. The CDR3 reads CASSLYPTFYNEQFF. The DNA of the CDR3 is TGTGCCAGCAGCCTATACCCAACCTTTTACAATGAGCAGTTCTTC.

This clonotype was seen ten or more times. The chain recombines TRBV5-1 with TRBJ1-2, with TRBD1 identical over 7 bases. From germline, CDR1 is SGHRS and CDR2 YFSETQ. This CDR3 contains 12 residues. V lost 3 bases and J lost 6; bases outside the gene matches: 2. CDR3 region: CASSSTGDGYTF. In DNA form, the CDR3 reads TGCGCCAGCAGCTCAACAGGGGATGGCTACACCTTC.

This clonotype was observed many times. As DNA, the CDR3 is TGTGCCAGCAGCTTACTCGAGAGTCAGCCCCAGCATTTT. This encodes CASSLLESQPQHF. The chain recombines TRBV7-8 with TRBJ1-5; D is uncertain. Germline-derived CDR1 and CDR2 are SGHVS and FQNEAQ. There are 13 residues in the CDR3. Trimming took 2 bases from V and 6 from J, leaving 8 bases between them.

This clonotype was detected a few times. The V and J genes are TRBV6-2 or TRBV6-3 and TRBJ1-5, with D unclear. The CDR3 sequence is 14 residues long. Germline V gene lookup returns CDR1 MNHEY and CDR2 SVGEGT. Trimming removed 0 bases from V and 5 bases from J, with 8 bases in between. CDR3 protein: CASSYSPVYQPQHF. The CDR3 coding sequence is TGTGCCAGCAGTTACTCTCCAGTTTATCAGCCCCAGCATTTT.

This clonotype was found many times. The chain recombines TRBV29-1 with TRBJ2-1; D gene ambiguous. The V and J ends lost 3 bases and 5 bases respectively, with 11 bases between them. CDR1 and CDR2 (germline): SQVTM, ANQGSEA. This CDR3 is built from 13 residues. DNA for the CDR3: TGCAGCGTTGAGGTCCAAGCCCACAATGAGCAGTTCTTC. This encodes CSVEVQAHNEQFF.

This clonotype has just a few counts. This chain connects TRBV7-2 to TRBJ1-4, with D maybe TRBD1 (6 bases). Trimming shortened V by 1 base and J by 4 bases, and 10 bases separated the two germline ends. The CDR3 contains 15 residues. Per the germline V gene, CDR1 is SGHTA and CDR2 is FQGNSA. The CDR3 protein is CASSLGGLGNEKLFF. CDR3 bases: TGTGCCAGCAGCTTAGGGGGGCTTGGTAATGAAAAACTGTTTTTT. The variable domain in full, with the rest retrieved from reference TRBV7-2 and TRBJ1-4, is GAGVSQSPSNKVTEKGKDVELRCDPISGHTALYWYRQSLGQGLEFLIYFQGNSAPDKSGLPSDRFSAERTGGSVSTLTIQRTQQEDSAVYLCASSLGGLGNEKLFFGSGTQLSVL.

This clonotype was counted between two and nine times. This chain joins TRBV29-1 and TRBJ2-3; 7 bases align to TRBD2. CDR3 length: 17 residues. With V trimmed by 0 bases and J by 0 bases, 9 bases remained unmatched. Looked up from germline, CDR1 is SQVTM and CDR2 is ANQGSEA. The CDR3 sequence: CSVEDLWGGSSTDTQYF. Written as DNA, the CDR3 is TGCAGCGTTGAAGATCTTTGGGGGGGGTCTAGCACAGATACGCAGTATTTT.

This chain links TRBV11-2 with TRBJ2-3; the D is unclear. This CDR3 region has 15 residues. Germline V lookup: CDR1 SGHAT, CDR2 FQNNGV. V lost 3 bases to trimming and J lost 3 bases, with 13 bases between them. The CDR3 region is CASSFRPGRTDTQYF. The CDR3, as DNA: TGTGCCAGCAGCTTCAGGCCCGGGCGGACAGATACGCAGTATTTT.

This clonotype was counted a few times. The chain recombines TRBV6-2 or TRBV6-3 with TRBJ2-2; 14 bases align to TRBD2. With V trimmed by 2 bases and J by 4 bases, 12 bases remained unmatched. Germline CDR1 is MNHEY and CDR2 is SVGEGT. The CDR3 spans 20 residues. The CDR3 nucleotides read TGTGCCAGCAGTTACGCGGGACTAGCGGGGGTCTTAGTCCTCACCGGGGAGCTGTTTTTT. Residues: CASSYAGLAGVLVLTGELFF.

There are a few counts of this clonotype. A junction end diverges from the germline sequence, so it may reflect a read error. This sequence joins TRBV7-7 and TRBJ2-2, with 9 bases lining up with TRBD2. CDR1 and CDR2 (germline): SSHAT, FNYEAQ (reference sequence). The CDR3 is 16 residues long. CDR3 residues: CASSLNAGGRTGELFF. The CDR3 DNA follows: TGTGCTAGCAGCTTAAATGCGGGGGGGCGAACCGGGGAGCTGTTTTTT.

This clonotype was observed many times. This chain joins TRBV7-2 and TRBJ2-7, with TRBD1 as a possible D gene (5 bases). CDR1 and CDR2 from the germline V gene are SGHTA and FQGNSA. This CDR3 spans 16 amino acids. V lost 0 bases and J 1 base, leaving 13 bases between the germline ends. CDR3 sequence: CASSLAGQGYSYEQYF. Written as DNA, the CDR3 is TGTGCCAGCAGCTTAGCGGGGCAAGGGTATTCCTACGAGCAGTACTTC.

This clonotype was detected ten times or more. Its ends do not fully match the called genes, so a read error is possible. The V call is TRBV27, the J call TRBJ1-2, with D possibly being TRBD1 (6 bases). Germline-derived CDR1 and CDR2 are MNHEY and SMNVEV (reference sequence). This CDR3 spans 14 amino acids. CDR3 in amino acids: CTSSLAGAMDGYTF. The CDR3 coding sequence is TGCACCAGCAGTTTGGCAGGGGCGATGGATGGCTACACCTTC.

The chain carries TRBV6-5 and TRBJ1-5, with 9 bases lining up with TRBD1. The CDR3 runs to 18 residues. V lost 4 bases, J lost 0 bases, and 10 bases stayed unmatched. Looked up from germline, CDR1 is MNHEY and CDR2 is SVGAGI. The CDR3 region is CASSFRTGVSNSNQPQHF. The CDR3 DNA is TGTGCCAGCAGTTTTAGGACAGGGGTATCAAATAGCAATCAGCCCCAGCATTTT.

This sequence joins TRBV7-9 and TRBJ2-7; possible D gene TRBD2, 6 bases. Germline V lookup: CDR1 SEHNR, CDR2 FQNEAQ (reference sequence). Trimming removed 5 bases from V and 2 bases from J, with 13 bases in between. This CDR3 is built from 14 residues. The CDR3 spells CASSPGLATYEQYF. The CDR3 nucleotides read TGTGCCAGCAGCCCGGGACTCGCCACCTACGAGCAGTACTTC.

The chain is built from TRBV7-2 and TRBJ2-5, with D perhaps TRBD2 (5 bases). The CDR3 spans 13 residues. Trimming removed 5 bases at V and 4 bases at J, with 11 bases between. Per germline, CDR1 SGHTA and CDR2 FQGNSA. CDR3 sequence: CASSGSGTETQYF. DNA for the CDR3: TGTGCCAGCAGCGGGAGCGGTACAGAGACCCAGTACTTC.

This chain links TRBV4-3 with TRBJ2-7; D possibly matches TRBD1 or TRBD2 (6 bases each). In germline, CDR1 is LGHNA, CDR2 YSLEER. The CDR3 has 15 amino acids. V gave up 8 bases and J gave up 6 bases, with 23 bases separating them. CDR3 sequence reads: CASARREGGGVEQYF. Here the CDR3 DNA reads TGCGCCAGCGCAAGGAGAGAGGGGGGCGGAGTCGAGCAGTACTTC.

This clonotype has a count of ten or more. The V gene is TRBV11-2, the J gene TRBJ2-3; TRBD1 matches 7 bases. Looked up from germline, CDR1 is SGHAT and CDR2 is FQNNGV. CDR3 length: 14 amino acids. Trimming at V came to 4 bases and at J to 2 bases, leaving 3 bases not matched to a gene. CDR3 DNA sequence: TGTGCCAGCAGCTCGGACAGGTTCACAGATACGCAGTATTTT. This translates into CASSSDRFTDTQYF.

The CDR3 reads CASKEAKNTGELFF. For the CDR3, the DNA is TGTGCCAGCAAGGAAGCAAAGAACACCGGGGAGCTGTTTTTT. The chain couples TRBV6-2 or TRBV6-3 to TRBJ2-2, with D unresolved. In germline, CDR1 is MNHEY, CDR2 SVGEGT. The CDR3 is made up of 14 amino acids. The V gene lost 7 bases and the J gene lost 1 base, with 10 bases spanning the gap.

The rearrangement links TRBV12-3 or TRBV12-4 to TRBJ2-2; 12 nucleotides match TRBD2. The CDR3 is 18 amino acids. The J segment lost 1 base and the V segment lost 6 bases, leaving 9 bases of the junction unmatched. The CDR3 loop reads CASSPRTSGALNTGELFF. CDR3 DNA: TGTGCCAGCAGCCCCCGGACTAGCGGGGCTTTGAACACCGGGGAGCTGTTTTTT.

This clonotype was found many times. The V call is TRBV20-1, the J call TRBJ2-1; maybe TRBD1 (6 bases). Trimming removed 6 bases from V and 0 bases from J, with 12 bases in between. CDR3 length equals 14 residues. CDR1 and CDR2 (germline): DFQATT, SNEGSKA (reference sequence). In DNA, the CDR3 is TGCAGTGCCAATGGACAGAGCTCCTACAATGAGCAGTTCTTC. Its protein product is CSANGQSSYNEQFF.

This clonotype was counted many times. V is TRBV5-1 and J is TRBJ2-7; 7 bases line up with TRBD1. The V gene's germline CDR1 is SGHRS and CDR2 YFSETQ. The length of the CDR3 is 17 residues. The V gene end was trimmed by 2 bases and the J gene end by 3 bases; junction bases not matched to a gene: 14. The CDR3 spells CASSFGTGAFILYEQYF. CDR3 nucleotides: TGCGCCAGCAGCTTCGGAACAGGGGCGTTCATACTCTACGAGCAGTACTTC.

In this sample, this clonotype turned up many times. The chain is built from TRBV20-1 and TRBJ2-3, with 8 bases matching TRBD2. Losses at the gene ends were 2 bases for V and 1 base for J; bases not matched to a gene: 2. The CDR3 is made up of 14 amino acids. The germline gives CDR1 DFQATT, CDR2 SNEGSKA (reference sequence). CDR3 in DNA: TGCAGTGCTAGAAGAGCGGGGGGCACAGATACGCAGTATTTT. Residues: CSARRAGGTDTQYF.

J is TRBJ1-6 and V is TRBV25-1; no definite D call. The ends were cut back, 7 bases at V and 4 bases at J, with 11 bases in the middle. Germline V gene data show CDR1 as MGHDK and CDR2 as SYGVNS. The length of the CDR3 is 14 residues. CDR3 sequence (DNA): TGTGCCAGCACCCAGGAATCGTATAATTCACCCCTCCACTTT. Translating it yields CASTQESYNSPLHF.

This clonotype was recorded a few times. This chain joins TRBV30 and TRBJ1-5; the D is unclear. The CDR3 loop spans 11 amino acids. Germline values: CDR1 GTSNPN, CDR2 SVGIG (reference sequence). Trimming took off 0 bases at V and 6 bases at J, with 3 bases between the two ends. The chain's CDR3 is CAWSVGQPQHF. Written as DNA, the CDR3 is TGTGCCTGGAGTGTAGGTCAGCCCCAGCATTTT.

This clonotype has at least ten counts. The chain carries TRBV14 and TRBJ2-1; D uncertain. The germline CDR1 and CDR2 sequences are SGHDN and FVKESK. The ends were cut back, 0 bases at V and 0 bases at J, with 12 bases in the middle. The CDR3 is made up of 17 amino acids. The CDR3 DNA sequence: TGTGCCAGCAGCCAAGATGTTGGCTTCAGCTCCTACAATGAGCAGTTCTTC. It yields the protein CASSQDVGFSSYNEQFF.